This T cell receptor beta chain was retrieved from a study of radiotherapy plus CTLA-4 blockade in lung cancer. Across the study: Objective responses arose in approximately 19% of patients, and approximately 30% experienced disease control. Regarding the study as a whole: Blood saw expansion of tumor-derived TCR clones after radiotherapy plus ipilimumab. Reports identified early blood T cell clone dynamics, with interferon-beta, as the best response predictor.

Regarding this clone: Its antigen is still unknown.

This CDR3 comprises 15 residues. Trimming cost V 8 bases and J 5 bases; bases outside gene matches: 6. Germline CDR1 is MDHEN and CDR2 is SYDVKM. Chemo-refractory metastatic non-small-cell lung cancer patients received focal radiation with ipilimumab CTLA-4 blockade. Data came from immunoSEQ multiplex PCR; TCRdb stores just in-frame clones and leaves some out. Among roughly 120,000 clones, just under 80% were seen once, and the ten largest hold 4% to 6%. J is TRBJ2-2 and V is TRBV28, with TRBD2 matching over 12 bases. The sequence derives from a human donor with non-small cell lung cancer who had a partial response to radiotherapy plus ipilimumab. The starting material was peripheral blood, obtained from a patient treated with radiotherapy plus ipilimumab. The CDR3 DNA reads TGTGCCAGCCGACTGGGACTAGCGGGTACCGGGGAGCTGTTTTTT. This sequence encodes CASRLGLAGTGELFF.